A single sample gave rise to the 28 T cell receptor beta chains below, sequenced in a study of CD8+ T cells in alopecia areata. Extracted RNA was reverse transcribed into cDNA, the sequencing template. The assay was immunoSEQ multiplex PCR, and TCRdb's table has in-frame clones only and misses some. The sample includes about 14,000 clones, 45% to 60% seen only once; the top ten take about 4%. In the case of a few patients, the CD4+ cells were sorted into CD25+CD127- cells. The sequenced material came from CD4+ Tregs sorted from blood. The receptors originated from a human donor with alopecia areata.

The chain joins TRBV5-4 to TRBJ2-5; TRBD1 aligns across 8 bases. Germline V CDR1 and CDR2: SGHNT, YYREEE (reference sequence). The V and J ends lost 5 bases and 5 bases, in that order; junction bases with no gene match: 17. The CDR3 has 17 residues. The CDR3, as DNA: TGTGCCAGCAGTCGGACAGGGATCTTTTTAGCTAAGGAGACCCAGTACTTC. Translating gives CASSRTGIFLAKETQYF.

The J gene is TRBJ2-1, the V gene TRBV5-1; 13 positions agree with TRBD2. V gave up 2 bases and J gave up 4 bases; unmatched junction bases: 6. This CDR3 is built from 17 residues. Looked up from germline, CDR1 is SGHRS and CDR2 is YFSETQ. In DNA, the CDR3 is TGCGCCAGCAGCTTTGGGACTAGCGGGATCGTGTACAATGAGCAGTTCTTC. Translated, it gives CASSFGTSGIVYNEQFF.

This clone was seen a single time. Since a much larger clone is just one base distant, this may be a read error. V usage is TRBV28 and J usage is TRBJ2-7, with D perhaps being TRBD1 or TRBD2 (6 bases each). The CDR3 loop spans 12 amino acids. CDR1 is MDHEN, CDR2 SYDVKM, per germline. The V end was cut by 4 bases, the J end by 6 bases, with 10 bases between. The CDR3 nucleotides read TGTGCCAGCAGTTCCGGGGGCGGCGAGCAGTACTTC. Protein sequence: CASSSGGGEQYF.

This clone has just one count. This rearrangement joins TRBV6-1 to TRBJ2-2; tentatively, D is TRBD2 (7 bases). This CDR3 has 15 residues. Between the trimmed V and J ends, which lost 5 bases and 5 bases, there was a span of 15 bases. The germline V gene has CDR1 MNHNS and CDR2 SASEGT. The CDR3 sequence is CASSRDRRGTGELFF. The CDR3 DNA follows: TGTGCCAGCAGTCGAGACAGGCGGGGGACCGGGGAGCTGTTTTTT.

This chain joins TRBV29-1 and TRBJ1-2; D unclear. Trimming removed 0 bases from V and 5 bases from J, with 19 bases in between. The germline V gene has CDR1 SQVTM and CDR2 ANQGSEA. The CDR3 contains 16 residues. The CDR3 loop is CSVEDLRPGLGYGYTF. The DNA of the CDR3 is TGCAGCGTTGAAGATCTAAGGCCAGGTCTAGGGTATGGCTACACCTTC.

CDR3 protein: CSVSGGRTSGNTIYF. For the CDR3, the DNA is TGCAGCGTTTCAGGTGGACGGACCTCTGGAAACACCATATATTTT. The gene calls are TRBV29-1 and TRBJ1-3; D gene uncertain. CDR3 length: 15 amino acids. Looked up from germline, CDR1 is SQVTM and CDR2 is ANQGSEA. V lost 5 bases and J 0 bases, leaving 14 bases between the germline ends.

This clone was recorded only once. This sequence joins TRBV6-6 and TRBJ1-5; tentative D call: TRBD1 (6 bases). Trimming pared 6 bases from V and 7 bases from J, leaving 22 bases between. This CDR3 is built from 16 residues. Germline-derived CDR1 and CDR2 are MNHNY and SVGAGI (reference sequence). DNA of the CDR3: TGTGCCAGCAGGCGAGGCGCACAGGGAAGTTTGCAGCCCCAGCATTTT. The encoded protein is CASRRGAQGSLQPQHF.

The chain recombines TRBV25-1 with TRBJ2-5, with D possibly TRBD2 on 6 matching bases. Germline V CDR1 and CDR2: MGHDK, SYGVNS. Trimming shortened V by 3 bases and J by 7 bases, and 12 bases separated the two germline ends. The CDR3 is made up of 13 amino acids. CDR3 bases: TGTGCCAGCAGTGATGGAGGGCCTGGGACCCAGTACTTC. Residues: CASSDGGPGTQYF.

V is TRBV20-1 and J is TRBJ2-2; D assignment may be TRBD1 or TRBD2 (6 bases each). Germline CDR1 reads DFQATT; CDR2 reads SNEGSKA (reference sequence). The CDR3 length is 11 residues. V was pared by 8 bases and J by 9 bases, with 13 bases between. CDR3 protein: CSHPGARELFF. DNA for the CDR3: TGCAGTCATCCGGGGGCTCGGGAGCTGTTTTTT.

This rearrangement joins TRBV4-1 to TRBJ2-5; 8 bases map to TRBD1. Judging by the DNA end, TRBJ2-7 fits better; the J call may be wrong. The length of the CDR3 is 19 residues. Germline V gives CDR1 MGHRA, CDR2 YSYEKL. For the CDR3, the DNA is TGCGCCAGCAGCCCGTTGACAGGGGCAGTAAAAGGATTCTCCTACGAGCAGTACTTC. Encoded protein: CASSPLTGAVKGFSYEQYF.

The chain joins TRBV5-1 to TRBJ2-3, with 7 bases identical to TRBD2. V shed 2 bases, J shed 1 base, and the junction held 1 base outside the gene matches. The CDR3 runs to 14 residues. Germline V gene sequence: CDR1 SGHRS, CDR2 YFSETQ. The CDR3 nucleotides are TGCGCCAGCAGCTTAGCGGGGCGCACAGATACGCAGTATTTT. It yields the protein CASSLAGRTDTQYF. The whole variable domain, remainder taken from reference TRBV5-1 and TRBJ2-3, is KAGVTQTPRYLIKTRGQQVTLSCSPISGHRSVSWYQQTPGQGLQFLFEYFSETQRNKGNFPGRFSGRQFSNSRSEMNVSTLELGDSALYLCASSLAGRTDTQYFGPGTRLTVL.

This chain connects TRBV6-1 to TRBJ1-4; D is uncertain. Germline V gives CDR1 MNHNS, CDR2 SASEGT. This CDR3 contains 14 residues. The V end was cut by 4 bases, the J end by 0 bases, with 6 bases between. The CDR3 sequence: CASSVGPTNEKLFF. The CDR3 nucleotides read TGTGCCAGCAGTGTCGGGCCAACTAATGAAAAACTGTTTTTT.

The J gene is TRBJ2-7, the V gene TRBV10-2; D remains ambiguous. Trimming took off 0 bases at V and 6 bases at J, with 12 bases between the two ends. Germline V gene data show CDR1 as WSHSY and CDR2 as SAAADI. The CDR3 has 14 amino acids. CDR3 loop: CASSESRIVGEQYF. The CDR3 DNA reads as TGCGCCAGCAGTGAGTCCAGGATCGTGGGCGAGCAGTACTTC.

This clone appeared a few times. This chain joins TRBV7-6 and TRBJ1-6; 7 bases map to TRBD1. CDR3 size: 16 residues. V gave up 5 bases and J gave up 5 bases; unmatched junction bases: 9. Germline V lookup: CDR1 SGHVS, CDR2 FNYEAQ. DNA of the CDR3: TGTGCCAGCAGCCTGGGGACAGCCTGGAATAATTCACCCCTCCACTTT. Its translation is CASSLGTAWNNSPLHF.

The CDR3: CASSLFEGQRGYTF. The CDR3 coding sequence is TGTGCCAGCAGCCTCTTTGAGGGGCAAAGGGGCTACACCTTC. V and J are TRBV11-2 and TRBJ1-2, with D possibly being TRBD1 (5 bases). Trimming took 5 bases from V and 8 from J, leaving 18 bases between them. This CDR3 comprises 14 residues. CDR1 is SGHAT, CDR2 FQNNGV, per germline.

The chain recombines TRBV19 with TRBJ1-5; D possibly corresponds to TRBD1 (6 bases). The CDR3 consists of 13 residues. V lost 1 base and J lost 5, with 6 bases in between. Germline CDR1 LNHDA, CDR2 SQIVND (reference sequence). The CDR3 coding sequence is TGTGCCAGTAGTATAGGACAGGATCAGCCCCAGCATTTT. The encoded protein is CASSIGQDQPQHF.

V usage is TRBV6-1 and J usage is TRBJ1-5; no clear D gene. Germline-derived CDR1 and CDR2 are MNHNS and SASEGT. The CDR3 extends over 11 amino acids. V was shortened by 1 base and J by 9 bases, with 4 bases between the two germline ends. The CDR3 region has the DNA TGTGCCAGCAGTGAAGGTGGGCCCCAGCATTTT. As protein: CASSEGGPQHF.

The J gene is TRBJ2-5, the V gene TRBV28; no firm D call. Trimming stripped 5 bases from V and 0 bases from J, with 7 bases between. CDR1 is MDHEN, CDR2 SYDVKM, per germline. The CDR3 totals 13 residues. The CDR3 spells CASSLRYQETQYF. The CDR3 DNA reads TGTGCCAGCAGTCTTCGATACCAAGAGACCCAGTACTTC.

The chain links TRBV20-1 to TRBJ2-5; TRBD2 might be the D (7 bases). V dropped 6 bases and J dropped 5 bases, with 10 bases sitting between them. This CDR3 spans 11 amino acids. Germline V CDR1 and CDR2: DFQATT, SNEGSKA (reference sequence). CDR3 region: CSAEGGETQYF. CDR3 sequence (DNA): TGCAGTGCCGAGGGGGGGGAGACCCAGTACTTC.

The V call is TRBV18, the J call TRBJ1-1, with 7 bases that match TRBD1. The CDR3 consists of 15 residues. Germline CDR1 reads KGHSH; CDR2 reads LQKENI. The trim removed 1 base at V and 3 bases at J, leaving 5 bases unmatched. For the CDR3, the DNA is TGTGCCAGCTCACCACAGACAGGGAGCGACACTGAAGCTTTCTTT. Translating it yields CASSPQTGSDTEAFF.

The chain carries TRBV7-9 and TRBJ2-1, with 7 bases lining up with TRBD2. The ends lost 1 base at V and 10 bases at J; junction bases unmatched: 7. Germline lookup yields CDR1 SEHNR and CDR2 FQNEAQ (reference sequence). The CDR3 totals 14 residues. The CDR3 sequence is CASSLEGLVNEQFF. In nucleotides, the CDR3 is TGTGCCAGCAGCTTAGAAGGACTAGTAAACGAGCAGTTCTTC.

The chain employs TRBV7-8 and TRBJ2-7, with 8 nucleotides matching TRBD2. J was trimmed by 6 bases and V by 4 bases; bases with no gene match: 11. Germline V CDR1 and CDR2: SGHVS, FQNEAQ. This CDR3 has 15 residues. The CDR3 DNA follows: TGTGCCAGCAGCTCATACGGGGAGCGGGAGAGCGAGCAGTACTTC. Encoded protein: CASSSYGERESEQYF.

CDR3 DNA sequence: TGTGCCAGCAGCTTAGCTGTCCCCAGGGACACTGAAGCTTTCTTT. It encodes CASSLAVPRDTEAFF. This chain uses TRBV7-8 with TRBJ1-1, with D perhaps TRBD1 (5 bases). Germline V lookup: CDR1 SGHVS, CDR2 FQNEAQ. V was shortened by 0 bases and J by 3 bases, with 11 bases between the two germline ends. This CDR3 is 15 amino acids long.

A single count supports this clone. The chain employs TRBV28 and TRBJ2-3, with 9 positions matching TRBD2. V gave up 3 bases and J gave up 3 bases; unmatched junction bases: 13. Germline CDR1 MDHEN, CDR2 SYDVKM. The CDR3 runs to 18 residues. The CDR3 is CASSFPSGRRVWTDTQYF. CDR3 coding DNA: TGTGCCAGCAGTTTCCCCAGCGGGAGGAGGGTCTGGACAGATACGCAGTATTTT.

The gene calls are TRBV7-9 and TRBJ1-1; 9 positions match TRBD1. Germline CDR1 and CDR2: SEHNR and FQNEAQ (reference sequence). This CDR3 region has 16 residues. V trimming: 1 base; J trimming: 4 bases; junction bases outside the gene matches: 7. The CDR3: CASSLDGTGLGTEAFF. As DNA, the CDR3 is TGTGCCAGCAGCTTAGATGGGACAGGGTTGGGCACTGAAGCTTTCTTT.

The rearrangement links TRBV27 to TRBJ2-7; D may be TRBD2 (6 bases). CDR1 and CDR2 from the germline V gene are MNHEY and SMNVEV (reference sequence). The V gene lost 9 bases and the J gene lost 0 bases, with 9 bases spanning the gap. The CDR3 loop spans 12 amino acids. The CDR3 sequence is CASISGSYEQYF. As DNA, the CDR3 is TGTGCCAGTATTAGCGGCTCCTACGAGCAGTACTTC.

V gene TRBV5-1 combines with J gene TRBJ2-1; 11 bases align to TRBD1. This CDR3 is built from 16 residues. V lost 3 bases, J lost 4 bases, and 6 bases stayed unmatched. Germline values: CDR1 SGHRS, CDR2 YFSETQ. CDR3 in DNA: TGCGCCAGCAGCTGGACAGGGGGCCCATTATACAATGAGCAGTTCTTC. This gives the protein CASSWTGGPLYNEQFF.

The chain recombines TRBV27 with TRBJ1-2; a possible D gene is TRBD1 (5 bases). The CDR3 is 14 residues long. Trimming left V 2 bases short and J 8 bases short, with 15 bases between. In germline, CDR1 is MNHEY, CDR2 SMNVEV (reference sequence). CDR3 residues: CASSLNRGTGGYTF. In DNA form, the CDR3 reads TGTGCCAGCAGTTTAAACCGGGGGACGGGAGGCTACACCTTC.